This T cell receptor beta chain was identified in a study of beta chain features in type 1 diabetes. Expressed TCRB transcripts got sequenced, as all isolated RNA was reverse transcribed. The method was immunoSEQ multiplex PCR; TCRdb's version includes in-frame clones alone and lacks a portion of them. Here the sample spans some 230,000 clones, over 9.5% being singletons. Per the germline V gene, CDR1 is SEHNR and CDR2 is FQNEAQ (reference sequence). The CDR3 has 17 amino acids. Trimming took 4 bases from V and 2 from J, leaving 19 bases between them. The chain has TRBV7-9 and TRBJ2-3, with a weak D call TRBD2 (6 bases). Sequenced input: naive CD4+ T cells from blood. This receptor was obtained from a woman aged 18-29 years in good health. CDR3 nucleotides: TGTGCCAGCAGCTGGCTCCCCCCGGGGGATTACACAGATACGCAGTATTTT. Residues: CASSWLPPGDYTDTQYF.